This T cell receptor beta chain emerged from a study of blood T cells in healthy people across ages. Findings of the study overall: The fall in TCR beta diversity per million T cells was roughly linear with age.

For the second PCR, which ran for about 6 to 11 cycles, a sample-barcoded 5' primer and a J-beta primer mix were used. TCRdb passed the 5' RACE reads through MiXCR, listing each CDR3 protein once. The sample consists of 780,000 or so distinct CDR3 sequences, roughly 50% of them appearing once. The length of the CDR3 is 12 residues. CDR1 and CDR2 (germline): MDHEN, SYDVKM. V was shortened by 11 bases and J by 7 bases, with 15 bases between the two germline ends. Concerning this clonotype itself: The antigen is unknown.

The rearrangement joins TRBV28 to TRBJ2-4; possibly TRBD2 for D (6 bases). The origin of this receptor is a man aged 80 or over in good health. Sequencing was carried out using blood. CDR3 nucleotides: TGTGCCGCGGGGAAGGGCAGCAACATTCAGTACTTC. Amino acids: CAAGKGSNIQYF.